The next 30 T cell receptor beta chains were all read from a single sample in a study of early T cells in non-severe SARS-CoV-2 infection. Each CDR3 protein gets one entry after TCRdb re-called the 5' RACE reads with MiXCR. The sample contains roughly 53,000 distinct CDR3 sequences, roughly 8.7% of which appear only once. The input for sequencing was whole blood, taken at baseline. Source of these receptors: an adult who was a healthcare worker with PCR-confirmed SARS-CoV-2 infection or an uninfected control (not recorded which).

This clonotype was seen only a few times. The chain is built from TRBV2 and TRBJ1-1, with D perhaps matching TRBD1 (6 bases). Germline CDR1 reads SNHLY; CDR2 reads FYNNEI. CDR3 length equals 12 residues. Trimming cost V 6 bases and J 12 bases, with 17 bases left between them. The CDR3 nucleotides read TGTGCCAGCAGCGCAACAGGGAGGTTGACTTTCTTT. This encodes CASSATGRLTFF.

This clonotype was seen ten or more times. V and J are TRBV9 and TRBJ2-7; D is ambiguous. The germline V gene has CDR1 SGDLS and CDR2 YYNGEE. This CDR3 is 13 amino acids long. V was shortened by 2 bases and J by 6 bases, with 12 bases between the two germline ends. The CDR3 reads CASSVGATSEQYF. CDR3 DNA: TGTGCCAGCAGCGTGGGTGCAACCAGCGAGCAGTACTTC.

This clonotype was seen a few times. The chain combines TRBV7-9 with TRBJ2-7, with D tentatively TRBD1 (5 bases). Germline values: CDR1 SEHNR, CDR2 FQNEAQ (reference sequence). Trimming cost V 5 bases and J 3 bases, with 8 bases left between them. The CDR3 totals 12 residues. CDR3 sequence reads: CASSQQVYEQYF. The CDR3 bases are TGTGCCAGCAGCCAACAGGTCTACGAGCAGTACTTC.

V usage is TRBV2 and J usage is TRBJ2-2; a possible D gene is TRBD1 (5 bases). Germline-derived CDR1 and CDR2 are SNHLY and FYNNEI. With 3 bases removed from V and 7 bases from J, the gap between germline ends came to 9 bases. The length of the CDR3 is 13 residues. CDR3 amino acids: CASSEGPHGELFF. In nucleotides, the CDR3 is TGTGCCAGCAGTGAGGGGCCCCACGGGGAGCTGTTTTTT. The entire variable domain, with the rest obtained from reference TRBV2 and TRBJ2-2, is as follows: EPEVTQTPSHQVTQMGQEVILRCVPISNHLYFYWYRQILGQKVEFLVSFYNNEISEKSEIFDDQFSVERPDGSNFTLKIRSTKLEDSAMYFCASSEGPHGELFFGEGSRLTVL.

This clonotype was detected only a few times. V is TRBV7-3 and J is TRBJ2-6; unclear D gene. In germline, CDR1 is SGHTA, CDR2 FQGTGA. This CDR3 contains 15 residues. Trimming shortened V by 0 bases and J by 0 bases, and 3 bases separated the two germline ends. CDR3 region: CASSLTGSGANVLTF. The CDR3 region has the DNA TGTGCCAGCAGCTTAACGGGCTCTGGGGCCAACGTCCTGACTTTC.

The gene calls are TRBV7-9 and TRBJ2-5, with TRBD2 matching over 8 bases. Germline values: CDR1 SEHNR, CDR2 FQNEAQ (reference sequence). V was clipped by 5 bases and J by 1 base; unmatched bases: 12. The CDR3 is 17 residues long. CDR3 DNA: TGTGCCAGCAGCCAGAGAGCGGGAGACAGATCCCAAGAGACCCAGTACTTC. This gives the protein CASSQRAGDRSQETQYF.

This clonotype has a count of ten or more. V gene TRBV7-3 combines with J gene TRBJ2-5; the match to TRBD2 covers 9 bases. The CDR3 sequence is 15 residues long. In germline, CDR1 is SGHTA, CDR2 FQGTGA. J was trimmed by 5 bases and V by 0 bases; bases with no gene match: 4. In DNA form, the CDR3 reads TGTGCCAGCAGCTTAACGGGACTAGCATGGGAGACCCAGTACTTC. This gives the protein CASSLTGLAWETQYF.

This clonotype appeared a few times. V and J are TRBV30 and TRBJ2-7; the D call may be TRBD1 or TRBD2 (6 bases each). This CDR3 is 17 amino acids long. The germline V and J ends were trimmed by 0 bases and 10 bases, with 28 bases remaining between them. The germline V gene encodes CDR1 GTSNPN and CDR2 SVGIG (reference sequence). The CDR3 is CAWSVIQGLATSRYQYF. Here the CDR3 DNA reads TGTGCCTGGAGTGTAATACAGGGTCTAGCGACTAGTAGGTATCAGTACTTC.

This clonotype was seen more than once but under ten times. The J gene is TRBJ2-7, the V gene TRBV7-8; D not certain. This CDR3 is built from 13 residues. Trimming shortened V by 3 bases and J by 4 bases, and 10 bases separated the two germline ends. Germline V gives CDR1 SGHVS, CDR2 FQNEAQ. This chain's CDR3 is CASSFRLGYEQYF. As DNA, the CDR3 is TGTGCCAGCAGCTTCCGACTGGGATACGAGCAGTACTTC. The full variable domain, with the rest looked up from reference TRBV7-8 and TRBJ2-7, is GAGVSQSPRYKVAKRGQDVALRCDPISGHVSLFWYQQALGQGPEFLTYFQNEAQLDKSGLPSDRFFAERPEGSVSTLKIQRTQQEDSAVYLCASSFRLGYEQYFGPGTRLTVT.

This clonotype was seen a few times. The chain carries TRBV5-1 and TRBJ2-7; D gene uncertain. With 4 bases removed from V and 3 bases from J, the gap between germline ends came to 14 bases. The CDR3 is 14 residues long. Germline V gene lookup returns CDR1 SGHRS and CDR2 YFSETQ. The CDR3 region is CASSVTDIIYEQYF. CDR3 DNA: TGCGCCAGCAGCGTCACCGACATTATCTACGAGCAGTACTTC. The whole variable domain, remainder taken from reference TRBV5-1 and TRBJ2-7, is KAGVTQTPRYLIKTRGQQVTLSCSPISGHRSVSWYQQTPGQGLQFLFEYFSETQRNKGNFPGRFSGRQFSNSRSEMNVSTLELGDSALYLCASSVTDIIYEQYFGPGTRLTVT.

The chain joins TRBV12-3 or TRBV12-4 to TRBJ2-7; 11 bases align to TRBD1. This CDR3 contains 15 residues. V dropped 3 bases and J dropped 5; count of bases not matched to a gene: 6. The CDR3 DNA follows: TGTGCCAGCAGTTTTAGGGACAGGGGGTTCGACGAGCAGTACTTC. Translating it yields CASSFRDRGFDEQYF.

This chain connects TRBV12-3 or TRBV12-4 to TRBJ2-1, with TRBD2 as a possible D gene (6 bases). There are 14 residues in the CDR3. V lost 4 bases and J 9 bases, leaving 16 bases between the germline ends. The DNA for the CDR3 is TGTGCCAGCAGTTACGGGAGCCCTCGGAGTGAGCAGTTCTTC. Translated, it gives CASSYGSPRSEQFF.

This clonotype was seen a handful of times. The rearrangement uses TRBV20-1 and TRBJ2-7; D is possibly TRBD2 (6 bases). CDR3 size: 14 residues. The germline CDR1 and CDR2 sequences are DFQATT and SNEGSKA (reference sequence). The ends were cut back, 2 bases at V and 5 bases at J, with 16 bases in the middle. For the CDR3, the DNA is TGCAGTGCTAGACTATCCCGGAGGGCTAACGAGCAGTACTTC. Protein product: CSARLSRRANEQYF.

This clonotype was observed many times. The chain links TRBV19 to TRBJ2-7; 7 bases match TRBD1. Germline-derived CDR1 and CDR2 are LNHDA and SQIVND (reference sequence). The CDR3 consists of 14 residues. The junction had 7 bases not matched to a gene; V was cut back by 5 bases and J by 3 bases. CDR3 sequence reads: CASSASGQIYEQYF. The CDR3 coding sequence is TGTGCCAGTAGTGCGTCGGGACAGATCTACGAGCAGTACTTC.

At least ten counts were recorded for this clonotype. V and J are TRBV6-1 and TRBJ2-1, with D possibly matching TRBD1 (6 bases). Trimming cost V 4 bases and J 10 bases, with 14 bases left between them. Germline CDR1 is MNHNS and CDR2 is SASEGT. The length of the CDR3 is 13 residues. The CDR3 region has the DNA TGTGCCAGCAGTGTCCACAGGGACGGGGAGCAGTTCTTC. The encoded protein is CASSVHRDGEQFF.

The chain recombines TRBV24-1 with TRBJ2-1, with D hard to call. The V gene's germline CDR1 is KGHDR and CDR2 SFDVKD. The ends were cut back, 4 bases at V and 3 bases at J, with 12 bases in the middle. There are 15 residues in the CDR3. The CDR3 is CATSDPARGYNEQFF. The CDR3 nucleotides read TGTGCCACCAGTGACCCGGCTAGAGGCTACAATGAGCAGTTCTTC.

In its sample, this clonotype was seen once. The CDR3 region is CASSPAGRGAVAKNIQYF. CDR3 nucleotides: TGTGCCAGCAGCCCCGCGGGCCGGGGGGCAGTAGCCAAAAACATTCAGTACTTC. V gene TRBV14 combines with J gene TRBJ2-4, with D perhaps matching TRBD2 (7 bases). Germline values: CDR1 SGHDN, CDR2 FVKESK. The V end was cut by 4 bases, the J end by 0 bases, with 19 bases between. This CDR3 contains 18 residues.

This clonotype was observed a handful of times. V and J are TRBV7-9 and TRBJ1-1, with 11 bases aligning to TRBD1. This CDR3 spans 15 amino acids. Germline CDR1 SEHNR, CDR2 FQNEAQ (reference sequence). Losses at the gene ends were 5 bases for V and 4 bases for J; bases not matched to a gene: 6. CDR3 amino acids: CASSDGTGGGTEAFF. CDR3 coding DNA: TGTGCCAGCAGCGATGGGACAGGGGGAGGCACTGAAGCTTTCTTT. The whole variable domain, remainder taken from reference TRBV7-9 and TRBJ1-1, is DTGVSQNPRHKITKRGQNVTFRCDPISEHNRLYWYRQTLGQGPEFLTYFQNEAQLEKSRLLSDRFSAERPKGSFSTLEIQRTEQGDSAMYLCASSDGTGGGTEAFFGQGTRLTVV.

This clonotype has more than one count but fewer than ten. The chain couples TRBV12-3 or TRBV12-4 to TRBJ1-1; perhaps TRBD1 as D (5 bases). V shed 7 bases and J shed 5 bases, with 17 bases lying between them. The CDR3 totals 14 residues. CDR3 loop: CASTDRGDRTEAFF. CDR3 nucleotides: TGTGCCAGCACGGACCGGGGAGACAGAACTGAAGCTTTCTTT.

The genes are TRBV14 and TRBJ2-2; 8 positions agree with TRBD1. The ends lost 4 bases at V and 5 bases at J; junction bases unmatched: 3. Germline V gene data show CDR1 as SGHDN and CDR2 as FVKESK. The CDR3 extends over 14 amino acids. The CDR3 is CASSRYRGTGELFF. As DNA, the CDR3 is TGTGCCAGCAGCCGTTACAGGGGGACCGGGGAGCTGTTTTTT. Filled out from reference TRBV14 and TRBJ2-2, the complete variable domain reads EAGVTQFPSHSVIEKGQTVTLRCDPISGHDNLYWYRRVMGKEIKFLLHFVKESKQDESGMPNNRFLAERTGGTYSTLKVQPAELEDSGVYFCASSRYRGTGELFFGEGSRLTVL.

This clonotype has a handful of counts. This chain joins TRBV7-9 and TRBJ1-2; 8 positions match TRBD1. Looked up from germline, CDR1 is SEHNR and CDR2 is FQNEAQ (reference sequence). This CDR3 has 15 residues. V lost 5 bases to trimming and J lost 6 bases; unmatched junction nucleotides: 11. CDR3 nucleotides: TGTGCCAGCAGCCCTGGACAGGGCGGCGGTGATGGCTACACCTTC. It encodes CASSPGQGGGDGYTF.

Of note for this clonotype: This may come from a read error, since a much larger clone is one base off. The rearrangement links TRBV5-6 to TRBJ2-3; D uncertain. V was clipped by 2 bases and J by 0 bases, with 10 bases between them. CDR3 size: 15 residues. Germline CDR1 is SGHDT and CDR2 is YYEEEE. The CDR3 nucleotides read TGTGCCAGCAGCTTTCCCGGAGTTAGCACAGATACGCAGTATTTT. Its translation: CASSFPGVSTDTQYF.

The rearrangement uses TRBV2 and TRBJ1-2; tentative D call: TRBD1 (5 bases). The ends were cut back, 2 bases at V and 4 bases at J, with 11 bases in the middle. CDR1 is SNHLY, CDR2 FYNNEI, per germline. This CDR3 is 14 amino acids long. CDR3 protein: CASSETQGVYGYTF. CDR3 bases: TGTGCCAGCAGTGAAACCCAGGGAGTCTATGGCTACACCTTC.

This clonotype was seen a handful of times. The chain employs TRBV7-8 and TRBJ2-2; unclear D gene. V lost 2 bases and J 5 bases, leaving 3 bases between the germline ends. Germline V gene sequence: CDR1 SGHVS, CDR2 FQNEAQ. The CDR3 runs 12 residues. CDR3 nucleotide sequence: TGTGCCAGCAGCTTAAGGACCGGGGAGCTGTTTTTT. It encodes CASSLRTGELFF.

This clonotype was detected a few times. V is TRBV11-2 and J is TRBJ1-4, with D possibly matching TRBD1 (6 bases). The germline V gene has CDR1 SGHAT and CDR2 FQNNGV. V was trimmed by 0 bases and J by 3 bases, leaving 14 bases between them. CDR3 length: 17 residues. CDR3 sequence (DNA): TGTGCCAGCAGCTTAGATCGAAGGGGGAGGGCTAATGAAAAACTGTTTTTT. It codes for CASSLDRRGRANEKLFF.

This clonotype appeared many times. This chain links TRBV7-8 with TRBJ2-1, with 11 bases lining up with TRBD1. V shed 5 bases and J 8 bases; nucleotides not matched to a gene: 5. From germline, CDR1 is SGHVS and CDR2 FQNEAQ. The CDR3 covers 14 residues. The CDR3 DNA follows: TGTGCCAGCAGCGAGGGACAGGGGGGTTATGAGCAGTTCTTC. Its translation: CASSEGQGGYEQFF. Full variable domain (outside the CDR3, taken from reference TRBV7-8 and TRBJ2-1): GAGVSQSPRYKVAKRGQDVALRCDPISGHVSLFWYQQALGQGPEFLTYFQNEAQLDKSGLPSDRFFAERPEGSVSTLKIQRTQQEDSAVYLCASSEGQGGYEQFFGPGTRLTVL.

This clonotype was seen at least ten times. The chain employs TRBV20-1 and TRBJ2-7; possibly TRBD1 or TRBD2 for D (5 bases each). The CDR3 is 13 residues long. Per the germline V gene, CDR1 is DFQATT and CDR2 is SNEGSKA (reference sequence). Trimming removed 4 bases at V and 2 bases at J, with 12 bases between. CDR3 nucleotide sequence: TGCAGTGCTACTTTGAGGGACCCCTACGAGCAGTACTTC. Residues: CSATLRDPYEQYF.

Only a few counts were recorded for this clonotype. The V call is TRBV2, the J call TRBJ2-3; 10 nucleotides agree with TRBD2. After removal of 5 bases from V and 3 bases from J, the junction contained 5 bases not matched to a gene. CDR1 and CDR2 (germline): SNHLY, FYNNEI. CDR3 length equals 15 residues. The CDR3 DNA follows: TGTGCCAGCAGTCAGACTAGCGGGCCGACAGATACGCAGTATTTT. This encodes CASSQTSGPTDTQYF.

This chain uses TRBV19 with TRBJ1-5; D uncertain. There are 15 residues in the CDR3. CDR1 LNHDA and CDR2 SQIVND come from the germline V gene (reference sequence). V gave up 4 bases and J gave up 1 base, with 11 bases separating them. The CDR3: CASSTTQASNQPQHF. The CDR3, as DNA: TGTGCCAGTAGTACAACGCAGGCAAGCAATCAGCCCCAGCATTTT.

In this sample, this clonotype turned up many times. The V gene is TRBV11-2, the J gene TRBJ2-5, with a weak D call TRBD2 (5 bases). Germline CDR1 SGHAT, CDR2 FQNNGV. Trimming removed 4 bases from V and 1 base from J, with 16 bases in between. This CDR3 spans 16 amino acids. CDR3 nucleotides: TGTGCCAGCAGCTCCTTGGGTAGCGCGATCCAAGAGACCCAGTACTTC. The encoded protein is CASSSLGSAIQETQYF.